The rows below give T cell receptor beta chains drawn from one sample of a study of T-cell reconstitution after alpha-beta-depleted transplantation in children. One entry per CDR3 protein, called by TCRdb with MiXCR from the PCR reads. The sample contains some 310,000 distinct CDR3 sequences, around 20% of which appear only once. The material was PBMCs, mostly from graft donor cells, obtained 180 days after TCRalphabeta/CD19-depleted stem cell transplant. Receptor source: a male patient aged 10-17 years who had a stem cell transplant for acute lymphoblastic leukemia, so the T cells may come from the graft donor. CDR3s include the opening cysteine and the closing phenylalanine or tryptophan. Each record gives: CDR3 protein, V gene, J gene, clone size. The size field is filled for only some rows; it gives once, few, many or a size class.

CASSFLANEQFF	TRBV7-9	TRBJ2-1	many
CASRGLPTGELFF	TRBV11-3	TRBJ2-2	few
CASSSGLAAYLSYEQYF	TRBV5-1	TRBJ2-7	.
CSAMEGGFEAFF	TRBV20-1	TRBJ1-1	few
CASSPPWASGMYQETQYF	TRBV18	TRBJ2-5	few
CASRLAGGPGNEQFF	TRBV4-1	TRBJ2-1	few
CASSGIAGAGTGELFF	TRBV27	TRBJ2-2	few
CSVVTGESNQPQHF	TRBV29-1	TRBJ1-5	few
CASSLGARSTSQLAQYF	TRBV5-1	TRBJ2-7	.
CSVETGDAYGYTF	TRBV29-1	TRBJ1-2	few
CASSPIDLYGTGGVPLHF	TRBV25-1	TRBJ1-6	.
CASSRSPDREHYEQYF	TRBV5-5	TRBJ2-7	.
CASSLGGQGVSPLHF	TRBV5-1	TRBJ1-6	.
CASSPGQGLNTGELFF	TRBV19	TRBJ2-2	.
CASSPSPGRLSYEQYF	TRBV11-2	TRBJ2-7	few
CASSQGGDPYEQYF	TRBV4-2	TRBJ2-7	.
CASRTRDRGLEDQPQHF	TRBV5-8	TRBJ1-5	.
CASSLLAMNTEAFF	TRBV11-2	TRBJ1-1	.
CASSRRTYNEKLFF	TRBV5-1	TRBJ1-4	few
CASSSDKFGNQPQHF	TRBV6-1	TRBJ1-5	.
CASSVRTSGYQETQYF	TRBV21-1	TRBJ2-5	many
CASSLSGTAGYGYTF	TRBV7-9	TRBJ1-2	few
CSVTGMGAEAFF	TRBV29-1	TRBJ1-1	few